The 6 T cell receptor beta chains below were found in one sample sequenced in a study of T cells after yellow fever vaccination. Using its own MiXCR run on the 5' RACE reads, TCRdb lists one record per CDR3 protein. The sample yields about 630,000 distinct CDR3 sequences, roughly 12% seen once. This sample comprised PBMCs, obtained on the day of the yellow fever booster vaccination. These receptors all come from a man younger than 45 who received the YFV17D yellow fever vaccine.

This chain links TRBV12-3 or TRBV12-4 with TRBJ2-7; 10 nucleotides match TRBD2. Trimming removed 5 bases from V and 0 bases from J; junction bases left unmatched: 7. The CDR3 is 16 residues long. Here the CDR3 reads CASSRLAGTLSYEQYF. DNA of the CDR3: TGTGCCAGCAGTCGACTAGCGGGTACACTCTCCTACGAGCAGTACTTC.

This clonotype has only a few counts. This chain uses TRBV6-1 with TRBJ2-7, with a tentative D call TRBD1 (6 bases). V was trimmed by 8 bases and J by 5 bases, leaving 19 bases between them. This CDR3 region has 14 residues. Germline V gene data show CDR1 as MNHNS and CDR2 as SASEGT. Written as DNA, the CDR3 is TGTGCCAGCTCCCCCGGACAGCGAACTAACGAGCAGTACTTC. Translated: CASSPGQRTNEQYF.

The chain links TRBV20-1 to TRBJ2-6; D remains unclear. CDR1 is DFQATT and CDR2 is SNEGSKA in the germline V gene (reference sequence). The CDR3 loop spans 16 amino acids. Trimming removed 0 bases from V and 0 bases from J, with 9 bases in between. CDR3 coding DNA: TGCAGTGCTAGAGATCCTCAGTCCTCTGGGGCCAACGTCCTGACTTTC. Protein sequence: CSARDPQSSGANVLTF.

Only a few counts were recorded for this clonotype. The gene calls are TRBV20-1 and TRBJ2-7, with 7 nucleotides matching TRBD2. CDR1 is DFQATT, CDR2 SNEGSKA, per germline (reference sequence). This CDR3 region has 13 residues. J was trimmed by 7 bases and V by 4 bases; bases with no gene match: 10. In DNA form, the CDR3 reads TGCAGTGCTACTGACGCCATACTAGCGGAGCAGTACTTC. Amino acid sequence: CSATDAILAEQYF.

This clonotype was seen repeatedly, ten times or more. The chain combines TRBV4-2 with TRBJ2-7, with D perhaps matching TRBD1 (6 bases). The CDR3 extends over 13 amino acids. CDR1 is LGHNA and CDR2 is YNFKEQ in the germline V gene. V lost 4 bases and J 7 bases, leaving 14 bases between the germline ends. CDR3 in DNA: TGTGCCAGCAGCCGGGACACTTCGTGGGAGCAGTACTTC. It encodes CASSRDTSWEQYF.

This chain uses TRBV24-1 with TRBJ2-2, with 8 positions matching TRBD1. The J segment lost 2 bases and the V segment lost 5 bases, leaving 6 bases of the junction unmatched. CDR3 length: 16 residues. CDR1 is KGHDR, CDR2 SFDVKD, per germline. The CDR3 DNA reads TGTGCCACCAGTGCCCCAGGGGGCGAAAACACCGGGGAGCTGTTTTTT. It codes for CATSAPGGENTGELFF.